The source of this T cell receptor beta chain is a study of vaccination effects on CD4 cells after COVID-19 (dated by TCRdb to between 2021 and 2023). General notes on the study: Participants received two doses of either the BNT162b2 or the mRNA-1273 mRNA SARS-CoV-2 vaccine. SARS-CoV-2 spike-specific CD4+ TCR repertoires from before and after mRNA vaccination were compared in COVID-19 convalescent patients and in infection-naive vaccine recipients. Altogether, around ten COVID-19 convalescent patients and several SARS-CoV-2-naive healthy vaccine recipients made up the full study. Cultures from other donors in the study were sequenced with the Oncomine TCR Beta short-read assay on an Illumina iSeq 100. Results and caveats for the whole study, not just this receptor: Limitations of the study were the small number of convalescent patients and the absence of early post-infection timepoints. Both infection-induced and vaccine-induced clones contracted markedly at late post-vaccination timepoints, which is consistent with waning T cell responses. In healthy vaccine recipients, vaccine-induced clones were almost all SARS-CoV-2 mono-reactive, with only 1 of 255 being cross-reactive with common cold coronaviruses.

The library was generated by the immunoSEQ multiplex PCR assay. DNA from the cultured and isolated CD4+ T cells underwent TCR beta CDR3 sequencing. The authors' pipeline ran thus. Non-productive TCR sequences were removed and reads were trimmed to the CDR3 region, keeping CDR3s of at least 7 amino acids. The MANAFEST web app was used to identify antigen-specific clonotypes by comparing expansion in peptide wells with expansion in reference cultures. Positive clones required FDR<0.05 expansion versus reference and all other wells, odds ratio above 5, and frequency above 0.1% in two replicate wells. A clonotype was called cross-reactive if it was significantly expanded both in SARS-CoV-2 spike wells and in at least one common cold coronavirus spike condition. Levenshtein distance calculated with the stringdist R package was used to assess CDR3 similarity, and unrooted trees were constructed with ape in R 3.6.1. TCRdb took this table from immuneACCESS and kept in-frame rearrangements with V and J called. Such tables lack part of the clones; where checked against another copy, unresolved V genes explain under half of the gap, and the rest is unexplained. The V and J calls and clone size were taken over from that table, and D and trimming were inferred from the DNA. The sample yields roughly 42,000 clones; 77% were counted once. The ten biggest clones cover around 2.8% of the sample.

To identify antigen-specific CD4+ T cell clonotypes by their expansion, the ViraFEST assay first stimulated PBMC with viral peptide pools and then applied TCR sequencing. After approximately 11 days of culture, CD4+ T cells were isolated with the EasySep CD4+ T cell isolation kit. Negative nucleocapsid antibody results before and after vaccination confirmed that the healthy vaccine recipients had no prior SARS-CoV-2 infection. Around 2 million PBMC per well were cultured in IMDM with roughly 5% human AB serum, 10 IU/ml IL-2 and gentamicin, plus 10 ug/ml peptides. Half of the culture medium was replaced with fresh IL-2-containing medium on days 3 and 7. Unless noted otherwise, every peptide stimulation condition was cultured in triplicate wells. Using Ficoll-Paque Plus gradient centrifugation, PBMC were separated from whole blood and then either used fresh or cryopreserved at -140C. The spike proteins of SARS-CoV-2 and of the common cold coronaviruses HCoV-NL63, HCoV-OC43 and HCoV-229E were spanned by overlapping peptide pools. Genomic DNA was extracted from cultured CD4+ T cells with the QIAamp micro DNA kit.

The germline V gene encodes CDR1 SNHLY and CDR2 FYNNEI. From the cysteine through the phenylalanine, the CDR3 covers 13 amino acids. This entry keeps only the CDR3 DNA: 39 bases, framed from base 1. The junction shows trimming of 6 bases on V and 0 bases on J, plus 8 bases between the germline ends. In the case of this clone: The antigen it binds to is not known. Base qualities are not provided; no much larger clone lies one nucleotide away.

This sample comprised CD4+ T cells from PBMCs cultured with HCoV-NL63 spike peptides, obtained before COVID-19 vaccination. The cell subset or site label of this sample denotes: HCoV-NL63 spike overlapping peptide pool stimulation. The origin of this receptor is a human donor who received a COVID-19 vaccine. Rearrangement joined TRBV2 to TRBJ1-1, with no confidently assigned D gene. The base sequence is TGTGCCAGCAGCGCTAGCATGAACACTGAAGCTTTCTTT. Its coded protein is CASSASMNTEAFF.